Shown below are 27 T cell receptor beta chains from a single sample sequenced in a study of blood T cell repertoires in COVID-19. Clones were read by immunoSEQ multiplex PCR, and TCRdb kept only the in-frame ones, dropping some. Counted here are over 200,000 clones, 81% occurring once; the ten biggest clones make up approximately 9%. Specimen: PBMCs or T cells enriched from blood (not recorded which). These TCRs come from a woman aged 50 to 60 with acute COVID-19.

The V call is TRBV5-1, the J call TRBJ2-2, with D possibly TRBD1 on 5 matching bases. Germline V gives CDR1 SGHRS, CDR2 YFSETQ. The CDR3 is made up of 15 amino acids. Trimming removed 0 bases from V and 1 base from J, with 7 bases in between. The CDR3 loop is CASSLVQGNTGELFF. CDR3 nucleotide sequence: TGCGCCAGCAGCTTGGTTCAGGGGAACACCGGGGAGCTGTTTTTT.

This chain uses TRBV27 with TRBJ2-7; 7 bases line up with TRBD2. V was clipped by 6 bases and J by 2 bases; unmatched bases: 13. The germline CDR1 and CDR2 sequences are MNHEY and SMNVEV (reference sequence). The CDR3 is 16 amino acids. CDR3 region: CASSPRGRDGTYEQYF. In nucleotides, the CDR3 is TGTGCCAGCAGCCCTCGAGGGAGGGACGGTACCTACGAGCAGTACTTC.

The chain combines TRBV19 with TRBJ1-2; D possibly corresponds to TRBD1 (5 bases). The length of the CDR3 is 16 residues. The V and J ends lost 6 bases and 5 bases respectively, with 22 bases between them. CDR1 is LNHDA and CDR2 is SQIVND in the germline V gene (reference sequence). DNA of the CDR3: TGTGCCAGTAGGAATATGGACGGAGGGGCGATGTATGGCTACACCTTC. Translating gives CASRNMDGGAMYGYTF.

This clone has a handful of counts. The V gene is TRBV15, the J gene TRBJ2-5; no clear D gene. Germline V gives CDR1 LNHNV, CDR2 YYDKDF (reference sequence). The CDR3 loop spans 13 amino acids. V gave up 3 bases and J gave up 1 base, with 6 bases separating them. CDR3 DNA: TGTGCCACCAGCAGGCGAGCCCAAGAGACCCAGTACTTC. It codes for CATSRRAQETQYF.

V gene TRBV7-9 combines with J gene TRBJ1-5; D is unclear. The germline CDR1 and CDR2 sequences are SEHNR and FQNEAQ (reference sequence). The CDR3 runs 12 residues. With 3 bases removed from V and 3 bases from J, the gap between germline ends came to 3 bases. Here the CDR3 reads CASSLANQPQHF. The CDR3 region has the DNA TGTGCCAGCAGCTTGGCCAATCAGCCCCAGCATTTT.

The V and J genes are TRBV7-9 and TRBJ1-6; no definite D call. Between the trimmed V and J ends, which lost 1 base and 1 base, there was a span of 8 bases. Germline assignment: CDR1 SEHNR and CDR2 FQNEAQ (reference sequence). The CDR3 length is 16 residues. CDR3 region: CASSLDISSYNSPLHF. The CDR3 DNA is TGTGCCAGCAGCTTAGATATCAGTTCCTATAATTCACCCCTCCACTTT.

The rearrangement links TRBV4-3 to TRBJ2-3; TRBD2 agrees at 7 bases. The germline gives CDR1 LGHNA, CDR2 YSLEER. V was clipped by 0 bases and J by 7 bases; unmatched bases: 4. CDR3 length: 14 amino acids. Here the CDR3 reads CASSQDLSGNTQYF. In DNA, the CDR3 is TGCGCCAGCAGCCAAGATCTGAGCGGGAATACGCAGTATTTT.

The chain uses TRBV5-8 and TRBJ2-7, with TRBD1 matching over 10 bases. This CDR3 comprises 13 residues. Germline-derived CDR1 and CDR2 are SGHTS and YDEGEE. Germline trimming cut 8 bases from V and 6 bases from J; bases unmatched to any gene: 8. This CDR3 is CASHGQGVTEQYF. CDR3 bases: TGTGCCAGTCACGGACAGGGGGTCACCGAGCAGTACTTC.

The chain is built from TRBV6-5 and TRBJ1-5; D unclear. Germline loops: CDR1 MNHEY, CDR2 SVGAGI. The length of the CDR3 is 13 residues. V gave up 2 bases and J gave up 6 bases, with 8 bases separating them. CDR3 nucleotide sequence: TGTGCCAGCAGTTACAGGGAGGGTCAGCCCCAGCATTTT. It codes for CASSYREGQPQHF.

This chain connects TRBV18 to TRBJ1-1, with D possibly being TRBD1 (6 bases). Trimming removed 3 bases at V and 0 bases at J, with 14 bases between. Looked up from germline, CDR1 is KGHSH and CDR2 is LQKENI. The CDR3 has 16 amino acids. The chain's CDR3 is CASSPDRGAVNTEAFF. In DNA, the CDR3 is TGTGCCAGCTCACCCGACCGGGGGGCGGTGAACACTGAAGCTTTCTTT.

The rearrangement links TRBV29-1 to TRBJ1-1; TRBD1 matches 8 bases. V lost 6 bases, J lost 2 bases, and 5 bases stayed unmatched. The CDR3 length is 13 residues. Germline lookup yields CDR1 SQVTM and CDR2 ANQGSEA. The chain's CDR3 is CSVKDRGNTEAFF. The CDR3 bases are TGCAGCGTAAAAGACAGGGGTAACACTGAAGCTTTCTTT.

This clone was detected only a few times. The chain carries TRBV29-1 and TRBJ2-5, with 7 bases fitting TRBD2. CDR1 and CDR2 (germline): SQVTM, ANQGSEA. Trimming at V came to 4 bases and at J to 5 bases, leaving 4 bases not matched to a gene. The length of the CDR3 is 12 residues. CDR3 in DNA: TGCAGCGTTGGAAGGGGAGGGGAGACCCAGTACTTC. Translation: CSVGRGGETQYF.

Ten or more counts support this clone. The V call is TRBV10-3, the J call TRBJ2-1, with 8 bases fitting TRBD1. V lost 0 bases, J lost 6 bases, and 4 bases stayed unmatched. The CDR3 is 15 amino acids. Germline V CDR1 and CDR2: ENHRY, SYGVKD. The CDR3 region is CAISESVTGGNEQFF. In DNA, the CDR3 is TGTGCCATCAGTGAGTCAGTCACAGGGGGCAATGAGCAGTTCTTC.

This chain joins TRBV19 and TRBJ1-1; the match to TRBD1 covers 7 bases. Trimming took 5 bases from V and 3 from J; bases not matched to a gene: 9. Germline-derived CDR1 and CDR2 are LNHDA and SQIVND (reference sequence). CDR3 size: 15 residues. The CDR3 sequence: CASSLTGLGYTEAFF. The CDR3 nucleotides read TGTGCCAGTAGTCTGACAGGGCTTGGGTACACTGAAGCTTTCTTT.

The CDR3 DNA reads TGTGCCAGCAGCGTAACCGGACTAGCGGGGGGGCGGAGGTCCTACAATGAGCAGTTCTTC. Encoded protein: CASSVTGLAGGRRSYNEQFF. The chain uses TRBV9 and TRBJ2-1; 15 bases map to TRBD2. The CDR3 loop spans 20 amino acids. V dropped 1 base and J dropped 1; count of bases not matched to a gene: 9. Germline-derived CDR1 and CDR2 are SGDLS and YYNGEE.

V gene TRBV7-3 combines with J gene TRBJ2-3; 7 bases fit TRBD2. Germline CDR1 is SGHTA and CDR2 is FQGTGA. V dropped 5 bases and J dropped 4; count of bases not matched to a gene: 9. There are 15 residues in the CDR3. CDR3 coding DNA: TGTGCCAGCAGCCGGGCTGGACTAGGTTCAGATACGCAGTATTTT. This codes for CASSRAGLGSDTQYF. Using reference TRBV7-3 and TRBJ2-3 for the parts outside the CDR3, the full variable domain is GAGVSQTPSNKVTEKGKYVELRCDPISGHTALYWYRQSLGQGPEFLIYFQGTGAADDSGLPNDRFFAVRPEGSVSTLKIQRTERGDSAVYLCASSRAGLGSDTQYFGPGTRLTVL.

CDR3 nucleotides: TGTGCCAGCAGCCAAGCCAGATCCTACGAGCAGTACTTC. Protein: CASSQARSYEQYF. V is TRBV3-1 (or the pseudogene TRBV3-2) and J is TRBJ2-7; the D is unclear. Per germline, CDR1 LGHDT and CDR2 YNNKEL (reference sequence). Trimming removed 1 base from V and 1 base from J, with 5 bases in between. CDR3 length: 13 amino acids.

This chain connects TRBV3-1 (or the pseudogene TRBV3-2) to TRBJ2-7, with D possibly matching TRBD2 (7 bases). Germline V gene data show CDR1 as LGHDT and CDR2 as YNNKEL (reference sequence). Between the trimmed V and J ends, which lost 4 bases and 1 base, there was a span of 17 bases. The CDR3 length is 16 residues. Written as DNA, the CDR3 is TGTGCCAGCAGCCGAACGGGGGGCCTTCCTTCCTACGAGCAGTACTTC. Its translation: CASSRTGGLPSYEQYF.

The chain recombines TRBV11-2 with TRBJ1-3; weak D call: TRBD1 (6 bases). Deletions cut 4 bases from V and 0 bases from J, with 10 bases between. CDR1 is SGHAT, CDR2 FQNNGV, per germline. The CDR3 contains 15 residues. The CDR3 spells CASSWGHFSGNTIYF. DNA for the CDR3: TGTGCCAGCAGCTGGGGACACTTCTCTGGAAACACCATATATTTT.

CDR3 DNA: TGTGCCAGCAGCTTGGCAGGGCAGGGTAGGAAATCGCAGCCCCAGCATTTT. Protein product: CASSLAGQGRKSQPQHF. This sequence joins TRBV5-6 and TRBJ1-5, with D possibly TRBD1 on 5 matching bases. Trimming took off 0 bases at V and 7 bases at J, with 20 bases between the two ends. The CDR3 loop spans 17 amino acids. CDR1 and CDR2 from the germline V gene are SGHDT and YYEEEE.

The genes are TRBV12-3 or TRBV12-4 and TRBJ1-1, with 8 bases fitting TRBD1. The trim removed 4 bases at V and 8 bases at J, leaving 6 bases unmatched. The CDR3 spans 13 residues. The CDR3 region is CASSSGQGPEAFF. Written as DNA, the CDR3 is TGTGCCAGCAGTTCTGGACAGGGTCCCGAAGCTTTCTTT.

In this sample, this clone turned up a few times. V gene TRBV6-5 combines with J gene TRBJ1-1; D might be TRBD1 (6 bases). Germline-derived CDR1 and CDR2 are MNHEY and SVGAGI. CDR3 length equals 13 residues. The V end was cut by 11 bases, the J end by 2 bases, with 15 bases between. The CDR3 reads CAGSRGGNTEAFF. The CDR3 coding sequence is TGTGCCGGTAGTAGGGGGGGCAACACTGAAGCTTTCTTT.

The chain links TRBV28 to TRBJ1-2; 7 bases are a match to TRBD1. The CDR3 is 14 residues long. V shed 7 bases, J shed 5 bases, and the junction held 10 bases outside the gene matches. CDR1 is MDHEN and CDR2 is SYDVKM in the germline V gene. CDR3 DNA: TGTGCCAGCAAGATATCGGGACAGATATATGGCTACACCTTC. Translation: CASKISGQIYGYTF.

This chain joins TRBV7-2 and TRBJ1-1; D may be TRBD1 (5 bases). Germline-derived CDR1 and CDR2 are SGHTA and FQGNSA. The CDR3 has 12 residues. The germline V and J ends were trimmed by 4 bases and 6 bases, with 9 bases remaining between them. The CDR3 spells CASSWQGPEAFF. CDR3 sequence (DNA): TGTGCCAGCAGCTGGCAGGGTCCTGAAGCTTTCTTT.

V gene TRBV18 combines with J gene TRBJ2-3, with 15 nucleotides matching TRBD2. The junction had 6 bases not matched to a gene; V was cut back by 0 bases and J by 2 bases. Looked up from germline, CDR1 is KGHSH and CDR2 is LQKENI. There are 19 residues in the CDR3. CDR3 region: CASSPPGLAGGPPTDTQYF. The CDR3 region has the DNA TGTGCCAGCTCACCACCGGGACTAGCGGGGGGCCCCCCCACAGATACGCAGTATTTT.

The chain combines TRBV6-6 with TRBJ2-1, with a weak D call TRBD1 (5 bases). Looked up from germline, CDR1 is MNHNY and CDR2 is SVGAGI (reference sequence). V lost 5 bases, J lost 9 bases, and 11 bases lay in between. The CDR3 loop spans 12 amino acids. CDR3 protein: CASSPREFEQFF. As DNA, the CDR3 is TGTGCCAGCAGTCCCAGGGAATTTGAGCAGTTCTTC.

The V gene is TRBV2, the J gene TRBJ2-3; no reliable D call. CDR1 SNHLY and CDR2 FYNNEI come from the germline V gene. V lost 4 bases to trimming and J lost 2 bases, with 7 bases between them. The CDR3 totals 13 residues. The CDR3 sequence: CASSAITTDTQYF. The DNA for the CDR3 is TGTGCCAGCAGTGCTATTACCACAGATACGCAGTATTTT.